A selection of T cell receptor beta chains follows, all from one sample in a study of T cell repertoires in cytomegalovirus infection. TCRdb used MiXCR to reprocess the reads, holding one entry per CDR3 protein. The sample consists of more than 200,000 distinct CDR3 sequences, 9.1% of them appearing once. Material for sequencing was PBMCs. The receptors come from a human donor in good health (CMV status not recorded). Some clones in this sample may be carry-over from other donors' samples. Each CDR3 is given with its conserved first and last residue. D genes are given only for firm matches. The size entry is marked missing in some rows and otherwise reads once, few, many or a size class.

TRBJ1-1,many,TRBV12-3/TRBV12-4,TRBD1,TGTGCCAGCAGTCGGCAGGGGGGCACTGAAGCTTTCTTT,CASSRQGGTEAFF
TRBJ1-5,NA,TRBV7-2,NA,TGTGCCAGCAGCGTACATGGCGGCAATCAGCCCCAGCATTTT,CASSVHGGNQPQHF
TRBJ2-7,NA,TRBV5-1,NA,TGCGCCAGCAGCTCGCCGGGCCAGCCTTACGAGCAGTACTTC,CASSSPGQPYEQYF
TRBJ1-2,many,TRBV7-2,TRBD1,TGTGCCAGCACCCCGGGACAGGGGTTAAGTGGCTACACCTTC,CASTPGQGLSGYTF
TRBJ2-4,NA,TRBV28,NA,TGTGCCAGCACTCCTCTAGCCGGGCTAGCCAAAAACATTCAGTACTTC,CASTPLAGLAKNIQYF
TRBJ1-2,many,TRBV7-2,NA,TGTGCCAGCAGCTTAGAGCGGACTAACTATGGCTACACCTTC,CASSLERTNYGYTF
TRBJ2-7,many,TRBV7-2,TRBD1,TGTGCCAGCAGCTTAGGGACAGGGAGGTACGAGCAGTACTTC,CASSLGTGRYEQYF
TRBJ2-1,many,TRBV7-2,NA,TGTGCCAGCAGCTCCGGCGGCAGAAGCCTCAATGAGCAGTTCTTC,CASSSGGRSLNEQFF
TRBJ2-2,many,TRBV7-3,TRBD1,TGTGCCAGCAGCCCCCCGGGGACAGGGTTGCTGAGGGAGCTGTTTTTT,CASSPPGTGLLRELFF
TRBJ2-7,NA,TRBV29-1,NA,TGCAGCGAAAGGGACGACGAGTCGCCGGAGCAGTACTTC,CSERDDESPEQYF
TRBJ2-4,few,TRBV20-1,NA,TGCAGTGCCTTAATGGAAGTTAAAAACATTCAGTACTTC,CSALMEVKNIQYF
TRBJ1-5,few,TRBV3-1,NA,TGTGCCAGCAGCCAATTCATCCCGGAGCAGCCCCAGCATTTT,CASSQFIPEQPQHF
TRBJ2-2,many,TRBV5-1,TRBD1,TGCGCCAGCAGCAGGGACAGGGACCGGGAGCTGTTTTTT,CASSRDRDRELFF
TRBJ1-5,NA,TRBV19,NA,TGTGCCAGTAGTATGGACTCCAATCAGCCCCAGCATTTT,CASSMDSNQPQHF
TRBJ1-2,NA,TRBV7-2,NA,TGTGCCAGCAGCTTAGCGCCGGGGGCGAAGGATGGCTACACCTTC,CASSLAPGAKDGYTF
TRBJ2-7,many,TRBV7-2,TRBD2,TGTGCCAGCAGCTCGCGCAATGTAGCGGGAGATTCCCCCGAGCAGTACTTC,CASSSRNVAGDSPEQYF
TRBJ1-5,many,TRBV29-1,TRBD1,TGCAGCGTGGCCGGGACAGGGGCCAATCAGCCCCAGCATTTT,CSVAGTGANQPQHF
TRBJ1-5,many,TRBV6-1,NA,TGTGCCAGCTGGCGGCAGGGCCGAGCCGATCAGCCCCAGCATTTT,CASWRQGRADQPQHF
TRBJ2-2,few,TRBV14,TRBD1,TGTGCCAGCAGCCAGAGGACAGGTTATGGCTTTGACACCGGGGAGCTGTTTTTT,CASSQRTGYGFDTGELFF
TRBJ2-4,many,TRBV7-2,NA,TGTGCCAGCAGCTTAGTTGCGGGAGCCAAAAACATTCAGTACTTC,CASSLVAGAKNIQYF
TRBJ2-3,many,TRBV7-2,TRBD2,TGTGCCAGCAGCCCGACTAGCGGGAGGGTTGCAGATACGCAGTATTTT,CASSPTSGRVADTQYF
TRBJ2-3,many,TRBV28,NA,TGTGCCAGCAGTTTCCCCTTAGGGGGGGGGTCCACAGATACGCAGTATTTT,CASSFPLGGGSTDTQYF
TRBJ1-2,few,TRBV6-5,NA,TGTGCCAGCAGTTACTCGGCGGGATCTAAGTATGGCTACACCTTC,CASSYSAGSKYGYTF
TRBJ1-2,many,TRBV28,NA,TGTGCCAGCAGTTTAAGACCGACTACTTATGGCTACACCTTC,CASSLRPTTYGYTF
TRBJ1-4,many,TRBV19,TRBD1,TGTGCCAGTAGTATGCAGGGGGCGCAAACTAATGAAAAACTGTTTTTT,CASSMQGAQTNEKLFF
TRBJ2-2,many,TRBV7-3,NA,TGTGCCAGCAGCTCAACAGGGTATATGGGCACCGGGGAGCTGTTTTTT,CASSSTGYMGTGELFF
TRBJ1-1,many,TRBV7-8,TRBD1,TGTGCCAGCGTGCCGGGACAGGGGTTGGCGAACACTGAAGCTTTCTTT,CASVPGQGLANTEAFF
TRBJ2-1,few,TRBV28,TRBD1,TGTGCCAGCAGTTCTAGACAGGGGCGAAACAATGAGCAGTTCTTC,CASSSRQGRNNEQFF
TRBJ1-6,few,TRBV4-3,NA,TGCGCCAGCAGCCAAGACTCCCAATTAAGCTCCTATAATTCACCCCTCCACTTT,CASSQDSQLSSYNSPLHF
TRBJ2-7,many,TRBV2,TRBD1,TGTGCCAGCAGTGAGGGACAGGTCAAATCCGAGCAGTACTTC,CASSEGQVKSEQYF
TRBJ1-5,few,TRBV20-1,TRBD1,TGCAGTGCTTCGGACAGGGGTTATAGGAATCAGCCCCAGCATTTT,CSASDRGYRNQPQHF
TRBJ2-1,many,TRBV7-2,TRBD2,TGTGCCAGCAGCTTAGTAGCGGGGGGGAGTGAGCAGTTCTTC,CASSLVAGGSEQFF
TRBJ2-1,many,TRBV7-2,NA,TGTGCCAGCACCCCTCTCGGACTGTTCAATGAGCAGTTCTTC,CASTPLGLFNEQFF
TRBJ1-2,NA,TRBV25-1,NA,TGTGCCAGCAGGGGGACGAGGACGGGCTACACCTTC,CASRGTRTGYTF
TRBJ2-4,few,TRBV20-1,NA,TGCAGTGTCCGGGAGAATGAAAACATTCAGTACTTC,CSVRENENIQYF
TRBJ1-4,many,TRBV12-3/TRBV12-4,NA,TGTGCCAGCAGTTTAGCGCCTGTTGAAAAACTGTTTTTT,CASSLAPVEKLFF
TRBJ1-6,many,TRBV7-2,NA,TGTGCCAGCAGAATGGTACGGCAGAGCTCCTATAATTCACCCCTCCACTTT,CASRMVRQSSYNSPLHF
TRBJ2-1,many,TRBV7-2,TRBD2,TGTGCCAGCAGCTTAGGGATAGCGGGGGGGATAAGGGAGCAGTTCTTC,CASSLGIAGGIREQFF
TRBJ2-7,NA,TRBV10-3,NA,TGTGCCCTCGGGGGGCGACAGGTCGACGAGCAGTACTTC,CALGGRQVDEQYF
TRBJ1-1,many,TRBV7-2,NA,TGTGCCAGCAGCTTAGGGGGGCAGAGAGGGGCTTTCTTT,CASSLGGQRGAFF
TRBJ2-7,many,TRBV7-2,TRBD2,TGTGCCAGCAGCCCGAGCGGGGCCTTGAGCTCCTACGAGCAGTACTTC,CASSPSGALSSYEQYF
TRBJ1-1,many,TRBV28,NA,TGTGCCAGCAACAGCAATATGAACACTGAAGCTTTCTTT,CASNSNMNTEAFF
TRBJ2-7,many,TRBV10-3,NA,TGTGCCATCAGTGAGTCTTGGATCCCCTACGAGCAGTACTTC,CAISESWIPYEQYF
TRBJ1-5,NA,TRBV19,NA,TGTGCCACACAGTACGGGGGCAATCAGCCCCAGCATTTT,CATQYGGNQPQHF
TRBJ2-1,few,TRBV20-1,TRBD2,TGCAGTGCTGGCGGACTAGCGGGGGGTCACAATGAGCAGTTCTTC,CSAGGLAGGHNEQFF
TRBJ2-4,many,TRBV7-2,NA,TGTGCCAGCAGCTCAGATAGGGTATCCAAAAACATTCAGTACTTC,CASSSDRVSKNIQYF
TRBJ1-1,NA,TRBV19,TRBD1,TGTGCCAGTAACCAACCGGGACAGGGCTTTTACACTGAAGCTTTCTTT,CASNQPGQGFYTEAFF
TRBJ1-6,many,TRBV12-5,TRBD1,TGTGCTAGTGGTTCACCCAGGGGGCTCGATAATTCACCCCTCCACTTT,CASGSPRGLDNSPLHF
TRBJ1-1,NA,TRBV10-1,NA,TGCGCCAGCAGTGAGTCGCGGGGGCCAAACACTGAAGCTTTCTTT,CASSESRGPNTEAFF
TRBJ2-2,NA,TRBV5-6,NA,TGTGCCAGCAGCTTGGACGGCAGGCCGGCGAACACCGGGGAGCTGTTTTTT,CASSLDGRPANTGELFF
TRBJ2-1,NA,TRBV7-9,NA,TGTGCCGAGCAGCTCACCGGCGGACTTTACAAGTTCTTC,CAEQLTGGLYKFF
TRBJ2-1,few,TRBV28,NA,TGTGCCAGCAGTTTCTTGGCGGACAATGAGCAGTTCTTC,CASSFLADNEQFF